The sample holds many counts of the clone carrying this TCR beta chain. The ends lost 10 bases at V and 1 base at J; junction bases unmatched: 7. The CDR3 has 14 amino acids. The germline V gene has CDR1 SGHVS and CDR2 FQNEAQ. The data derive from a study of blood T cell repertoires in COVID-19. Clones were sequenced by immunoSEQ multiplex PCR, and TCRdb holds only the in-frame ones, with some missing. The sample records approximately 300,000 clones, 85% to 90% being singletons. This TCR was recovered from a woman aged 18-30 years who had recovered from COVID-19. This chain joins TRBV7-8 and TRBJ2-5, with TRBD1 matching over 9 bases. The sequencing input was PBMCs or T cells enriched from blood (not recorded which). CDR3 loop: CATSGQGTQETQYF. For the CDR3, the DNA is TGTGCCACCTCGGGACAGGGCACCCAAGAGACCCAGTACTTC.